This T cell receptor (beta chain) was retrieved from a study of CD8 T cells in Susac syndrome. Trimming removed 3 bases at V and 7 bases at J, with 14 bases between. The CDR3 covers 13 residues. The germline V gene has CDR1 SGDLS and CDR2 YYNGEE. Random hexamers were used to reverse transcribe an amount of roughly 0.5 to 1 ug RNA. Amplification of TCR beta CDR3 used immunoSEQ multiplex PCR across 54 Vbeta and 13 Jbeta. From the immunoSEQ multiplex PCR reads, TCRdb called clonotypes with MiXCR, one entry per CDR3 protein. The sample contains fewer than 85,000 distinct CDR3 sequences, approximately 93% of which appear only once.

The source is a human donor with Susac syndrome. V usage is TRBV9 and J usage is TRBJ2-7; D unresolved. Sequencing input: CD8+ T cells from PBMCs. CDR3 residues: CASSALEKGEQYF. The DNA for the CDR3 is TGTGCCAGCAGCGCCCTCGAGAAGGGTGAGCAGTACTTC. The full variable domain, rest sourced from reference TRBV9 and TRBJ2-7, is DSGVTQTPKHLITATGQRVTLRCSPRSGDLSVYWYQQSLDQGLQFLIQYYNGEERAKGNILERFSAQQFPDLHSELNLSSLELGDSALYFCASSALEKGEQYFGPGTRLTVT.